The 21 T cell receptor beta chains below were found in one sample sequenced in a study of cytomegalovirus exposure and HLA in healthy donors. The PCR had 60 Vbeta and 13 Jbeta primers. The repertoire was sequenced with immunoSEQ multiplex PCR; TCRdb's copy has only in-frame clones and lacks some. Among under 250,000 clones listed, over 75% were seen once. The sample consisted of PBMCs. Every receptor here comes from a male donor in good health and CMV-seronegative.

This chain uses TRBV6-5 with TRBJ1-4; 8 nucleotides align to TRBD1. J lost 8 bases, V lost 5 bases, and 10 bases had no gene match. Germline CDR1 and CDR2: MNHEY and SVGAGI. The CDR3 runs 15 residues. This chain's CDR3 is CASSPLTGAGEKLFF. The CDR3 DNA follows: TGTGCCAGCAGTCCCTTGACAGGGGCGGGCGAAAAACTGTTTTTT.

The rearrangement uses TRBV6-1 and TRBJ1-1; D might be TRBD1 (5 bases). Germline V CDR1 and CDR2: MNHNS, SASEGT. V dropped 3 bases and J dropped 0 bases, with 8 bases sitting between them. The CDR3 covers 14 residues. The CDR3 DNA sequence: TGTGCCAGCAGTGATGGGGGGATGAACACTGAAGCTTTCTTT. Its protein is CASSDGGMNTEAFF.

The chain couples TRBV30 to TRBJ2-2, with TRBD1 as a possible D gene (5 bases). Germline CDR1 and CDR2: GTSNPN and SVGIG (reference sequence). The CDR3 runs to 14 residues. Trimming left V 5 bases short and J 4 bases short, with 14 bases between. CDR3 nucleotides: TGTGCCTGGGGGATCACAGGCGGCACCGGGGAGCTGTTTTTT. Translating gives CAWGITGGTGELFF.

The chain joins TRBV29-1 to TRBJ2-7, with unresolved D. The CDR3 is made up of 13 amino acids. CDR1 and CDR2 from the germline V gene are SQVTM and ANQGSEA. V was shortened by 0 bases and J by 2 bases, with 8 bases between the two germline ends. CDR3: CSVEELHTYEQYF. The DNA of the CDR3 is TGCAGCGTTGAAGAGTTACACACCTACGAGCAGTACTTC.

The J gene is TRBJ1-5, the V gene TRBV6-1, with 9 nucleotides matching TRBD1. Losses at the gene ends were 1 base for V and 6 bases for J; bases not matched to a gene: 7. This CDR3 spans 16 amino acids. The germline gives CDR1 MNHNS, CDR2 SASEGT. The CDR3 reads CASSEGGTGPGQPQHF. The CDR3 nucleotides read TGTGCCAGCAGTGAAGGCGGGACAGGGCCGGGTCAGCCCCAGCATTTT.

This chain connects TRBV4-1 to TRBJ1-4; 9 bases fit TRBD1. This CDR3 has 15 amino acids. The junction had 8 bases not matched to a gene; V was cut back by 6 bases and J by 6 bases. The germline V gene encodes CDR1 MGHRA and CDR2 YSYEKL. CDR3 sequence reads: CASSKVDRGDEKLFF. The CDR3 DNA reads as TGCGCCAGCAGTAAGGTGGACAGGGGAGATGAAAAACTGTTTTTT.

The CDR3 here is CASSTGGSQIDTQYF. Written as DNA, the CDR3 is TGCGCCAGCAGCACGGGGGGCAGTCAGATTGATACGCAGTATTTT. The V call is TRBV5-1, the J call TRBJ2-3; tentatively, D is TRBD2 (7 bases). This CDR3 region has 15 residues. The germline V gene encodes CDR1 SGHRS and CDR2 YFSETQ. The germline V and J ends were trimmed by 4 bases and 6 bases, with 18 bases remaining between them.

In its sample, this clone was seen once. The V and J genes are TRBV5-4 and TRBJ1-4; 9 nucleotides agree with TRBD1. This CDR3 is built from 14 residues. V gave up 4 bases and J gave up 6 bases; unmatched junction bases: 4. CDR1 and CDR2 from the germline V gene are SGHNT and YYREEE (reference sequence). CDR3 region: CASSPGDRDEKLFF. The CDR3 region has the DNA TGTGCCAGCAGCCCCGGGGACAGGGATGAAAAACTGTTTTTT.

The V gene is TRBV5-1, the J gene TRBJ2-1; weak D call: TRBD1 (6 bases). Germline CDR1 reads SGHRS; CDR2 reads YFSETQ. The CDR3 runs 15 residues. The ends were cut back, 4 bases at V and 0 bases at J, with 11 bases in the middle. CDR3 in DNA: TGCGCCAGCAGCGATGACAGGAACTCCTACAATGAGCAGTTCTTC. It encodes CASSDDRNSYNEQFF. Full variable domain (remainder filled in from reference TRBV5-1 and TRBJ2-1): KAGVTQTPRYLIKTRGQQVTLSCSPISGHRSVSWYQQTPGQGLQFLFEYFSETQRNKGNFPGRFSGRQFSNSRSEMNVSTLELGDSALYLCASSDDRNSYNEQFFGPGTRLTVL.

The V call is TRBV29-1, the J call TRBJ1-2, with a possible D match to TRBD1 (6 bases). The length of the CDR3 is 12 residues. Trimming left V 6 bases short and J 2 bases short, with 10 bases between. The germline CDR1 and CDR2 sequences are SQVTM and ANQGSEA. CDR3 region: CSVDSRNYGYTF. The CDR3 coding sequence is TGCAGCGTGGACAGTAGGAACTATGGCTACACCTTC.

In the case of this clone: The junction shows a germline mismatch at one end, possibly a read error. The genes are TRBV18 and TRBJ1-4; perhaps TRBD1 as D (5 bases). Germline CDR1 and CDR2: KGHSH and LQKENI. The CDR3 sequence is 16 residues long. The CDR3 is CASSPQAGGANEKLFF. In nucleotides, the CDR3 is TGTGCCAGCTCCCCACAGGCGGGGGGGGCTAATGAAAAACTGTTTTTT.

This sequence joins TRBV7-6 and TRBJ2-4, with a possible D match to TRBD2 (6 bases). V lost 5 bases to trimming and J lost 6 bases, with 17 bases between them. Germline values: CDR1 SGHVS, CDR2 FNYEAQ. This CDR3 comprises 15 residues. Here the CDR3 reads CASSPAAGSGNIQYF. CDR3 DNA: TGTGCCAGCAGCCCGGCGGCGGGGTCCGGAAACATTCAGTACTTC. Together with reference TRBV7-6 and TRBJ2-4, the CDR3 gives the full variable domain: GAGVSQSPRYKVTKRGQDVALRCDPISGHVSLYWYRQALGQGPEFLTYFNYEAQQDKSGLPNDRFSAERPEGSISTLTIQRTEQRDSAMYRCASSPAAGSGNIQYFGAGTRLSVL.

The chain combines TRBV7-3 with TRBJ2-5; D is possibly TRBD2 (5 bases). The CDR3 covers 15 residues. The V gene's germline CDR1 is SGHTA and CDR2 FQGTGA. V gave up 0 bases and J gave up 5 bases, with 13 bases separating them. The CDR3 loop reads CASSLTGGGMETQYF. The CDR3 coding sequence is TGTGCCAGCAGCTTAACGGGCGGAGGCATGGAGACCCAGTACTTC.

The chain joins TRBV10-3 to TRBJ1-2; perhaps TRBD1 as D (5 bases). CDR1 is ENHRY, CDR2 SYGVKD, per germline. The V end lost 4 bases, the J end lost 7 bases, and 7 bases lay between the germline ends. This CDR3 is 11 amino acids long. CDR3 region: CAISGRGGYTF. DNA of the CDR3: TGTGCCATCAGTGGTAGGGGTGGCTACACCTTC.

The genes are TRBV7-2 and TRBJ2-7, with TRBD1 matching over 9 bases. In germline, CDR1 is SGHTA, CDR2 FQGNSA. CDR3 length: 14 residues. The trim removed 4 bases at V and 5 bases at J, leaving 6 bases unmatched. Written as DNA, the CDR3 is TGTGCCAGCAGCTCCGGGACAGGGAAGGACGAGCAGTACTTC. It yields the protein CASSSGTGKDEQYF.

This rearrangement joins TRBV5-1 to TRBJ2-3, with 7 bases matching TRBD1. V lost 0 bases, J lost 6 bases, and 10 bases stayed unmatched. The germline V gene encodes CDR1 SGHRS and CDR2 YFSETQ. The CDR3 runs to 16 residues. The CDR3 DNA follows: TGCGCCAGCAGCTTGGCAGTGACAGGGCCGGGGGATACGCAGTATTTT. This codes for CASSLAVTGPGDTQYF.

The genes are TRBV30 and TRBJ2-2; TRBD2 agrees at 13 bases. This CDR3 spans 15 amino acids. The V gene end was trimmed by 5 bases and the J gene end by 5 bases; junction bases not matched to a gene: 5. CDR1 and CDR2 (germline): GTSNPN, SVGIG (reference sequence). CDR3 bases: TGTGCCTGGCTAAGACTAGCGGGGGGAACCGGGGAGCTGTTTTTT. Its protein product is CAWLRLAGGTGELFF.

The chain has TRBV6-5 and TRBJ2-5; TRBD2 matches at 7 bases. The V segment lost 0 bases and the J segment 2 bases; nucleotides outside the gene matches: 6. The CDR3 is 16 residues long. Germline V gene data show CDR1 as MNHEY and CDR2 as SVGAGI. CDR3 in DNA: TGTGCCAGCAGTTACTCAAAGGGAGGGGAGCAAGAGACCCAGTACTTC. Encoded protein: CASSYSKGGEQETQYF.

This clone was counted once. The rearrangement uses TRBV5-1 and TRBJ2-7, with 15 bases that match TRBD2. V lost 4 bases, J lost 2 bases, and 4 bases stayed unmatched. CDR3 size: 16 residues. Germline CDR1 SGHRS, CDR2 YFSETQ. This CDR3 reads CASSPGLAGGPYEQYF. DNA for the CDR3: TGCGCCAGCAGCCCCGGACTAGCGGGAGGGCCCTACGAGCAGTACTTC.

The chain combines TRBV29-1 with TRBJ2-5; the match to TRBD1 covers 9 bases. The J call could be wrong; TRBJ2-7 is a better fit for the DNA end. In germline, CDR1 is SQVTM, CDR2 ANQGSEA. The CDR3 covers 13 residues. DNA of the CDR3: TGCAGCGTTGAGGGACAGGGCCTCTACGAGCAGTACTTC. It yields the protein CSVEGQGLYEQYF.

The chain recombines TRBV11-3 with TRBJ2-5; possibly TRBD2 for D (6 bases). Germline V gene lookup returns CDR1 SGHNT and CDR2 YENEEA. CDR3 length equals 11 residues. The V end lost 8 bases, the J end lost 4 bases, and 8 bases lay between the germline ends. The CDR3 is CASGRGETQYF. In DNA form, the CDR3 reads TGTGCCAGCGGGCGGGGAGAGACCCAGTACTTC. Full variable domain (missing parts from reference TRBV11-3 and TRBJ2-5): EAGVVQSPRYKIIEKKQPVAFWCNPISGHNTLYWYLQNLGQGPELLIRYENEEAVDDSQLPKDRFSAERLKGVDSTLKIQPAELGDSAVYLCASGRGETQYFGPGTRLLVL.